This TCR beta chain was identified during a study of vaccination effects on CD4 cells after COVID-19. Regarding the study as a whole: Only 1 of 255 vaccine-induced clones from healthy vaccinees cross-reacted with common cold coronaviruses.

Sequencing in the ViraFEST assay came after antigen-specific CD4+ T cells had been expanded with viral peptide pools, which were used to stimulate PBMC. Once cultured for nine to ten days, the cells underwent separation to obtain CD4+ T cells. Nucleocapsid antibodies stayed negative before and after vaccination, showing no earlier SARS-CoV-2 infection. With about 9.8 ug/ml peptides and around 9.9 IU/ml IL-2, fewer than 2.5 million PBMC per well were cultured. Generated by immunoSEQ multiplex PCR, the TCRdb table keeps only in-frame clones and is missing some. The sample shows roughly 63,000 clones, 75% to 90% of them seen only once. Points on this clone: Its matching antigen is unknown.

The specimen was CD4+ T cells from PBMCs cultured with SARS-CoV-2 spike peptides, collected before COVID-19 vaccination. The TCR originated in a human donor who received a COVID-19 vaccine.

CDR3 sequence reads: CASSYPPGQGGTEAFF. The CDR3 region has the DNA TGTGCCAGCAGTTACCCCCCGGGACAGGGTGGGACTGAAGCTTTCTTT. The J gene is TRBJ1-1, the V gene TRBV6-6; 9 bases fit TRBD1. CDR1 is MNHNY, CDR2 SVGAGI, per germline (reference sequence). CDR3 length equals 16 residues. V lost 2 bases to trimming and J lost 5 bases; unmatched junction nucleotides: 9.